This TCR beta chain was captured by sequencing in a study of blood T cell repertoires in COVID-19. The data were produced by immunoSEQ multiplex PCR, yet TCRdb's version contains in-frame clones alone and is incomplete. The repertoire holds 50,000 or so clones, with roughly 85% as singletons. This sequence originates from a man in his 70s with acute or convalescent COVID-19. The specimen was peripheral blood.

Written as DNA, the CDR3 is TGTGCCAGCTCAGCGAAACCTGACAGGACTAATGAAAAACTGTTTTTT. Protein product: CASSAKPDRTNEKLFF. The chain uses TRBV18 and TRBJ1-4, with a possible D match to TRBD1 (6 bases). Trimming removed 5 bases at V and 2 bases at J, with 15 bases between. From germline, CDR1 is KGHSH and CDR2 LQKENI. CDR3 length: 16 amino acids.